The T cell receptor beta chain under discussion was sequenced for a study of technical replicates of blood from several donors. Libraries were prepared by immunoSEQ multiplex PCR; TCRdb keeps only in-frame clonotypes and omits some of them. The table has around 50,000 clones, around 90% seen once; the top ten hold less than 5%. Germline V gives CDR1 SGHRS, CDR2 YFSETQ. The ends were cut back, 3 bases at V and 3 bases at J, with 6 bases in the middle. CDR3 size: 12 residues. The chain uses TRBV5-1 and TRBJ2-5, with D perhaps matching TRBD2 (5 bases). The sequenced material came from PBMCs. This TCR was sampled from a human donor in good health. Some clones in this sample may be carry-over from other donors' samples. CDR3 sequence reads: CASSSGKETQYF. DNA of the CDR3: TGCGCCAGCAGCTCGGGAAAAGAGACCCAGTACTTC.